The entry that follows covers one T cell receptor beta chain sequence. Antigen: not known. MiXCR, applied by TCRdb to the RACE reads, yields one record per CDR3 protein. The sample consists of more than 85,000 distinct CDR3 sequences, about a tenth of them appearing once. This record comes from a study of human T cells and chemical hapten exposure. Study-level findings and limits: Controls formed significantly fewer large CDR3 similarity clusters than expanded TCRs did.

The time point here: patch test 2, 6 weeks after DPC sensitization. Documented treatment: therapeutic diphenylcyclopropenone sensitization with weekly scalp DPC. The CDR3 is made up of 14 amino acids. Trimming took off 6 bases at V and 8 bases at J, with 17 bases between the two ends. This specimen was whole blood, taken in connection with sensitization to the hapten diphenylcyclopropenone (DPC). This clonotype originated in a woman between 40 and 50 years old with alopecia areata. Some clones in this sample may be carry-over from other donors' samples. J is TRBJ2-4 and V is TRBV12-3 or TRBV12-4; D may be TRBD1 (6 bases). The CDR3 nucleotides read TGTGCCAGCAGCTTGGGGACACCGGACCACATTCAGTACTTC. This translates into CASSLGTPDHIQYF.